Listed below are T cell receptor beta chains from one sample, sequenced in a study of regulatory T cells in long-lasting Graves disease. In TCRdb, the multiplex PCR reads were re-called with MiXCR into one record per CDR3 protein. The sample lists around 400,000 distinct CDR3 sequences; about a quarter were seen once. The sequences come from peripheral blood mononuclear cells (PBMCs), collected when the disease was refractory, from a patient treated with antithyroid drugs. These receptors were taken from a female donor with Graves disease. Both conserved end residues are part of each CDR3. A D gene is named only where the DNA matches it firmly. Size is stated for part of the rows, as once, few or many counts, or as a class when the clone is expanded.

CDR3 length | J gene | clone size | V gene | D gene | CDR3 protein | CDR3 DNA
16 | TRBJ2-6 | . | TRBV6-1 | . | CASTRRGTSGANVLTF | TGTGCCAGCACTCGACGGGGAACCTCTGGGGCCAACGTCCTGACTTTC
15 | TRBJ1-2 | many | TRBV6-5 | TRBD1 | CASSYGPGTGGGYTF | TGTGCCAGCAGTTACGGCCCCGGGACAGGCGGCGGCTACACCTTC
14 | TRBJ1-5 | . | TRBV20-1 | TRBD1 | CSAIGRGLYQPQHF | TGCAGTGCTATAGGCAGGGGGTTATATCAGCCCCAGCATTTT
14 | TRBJ1-5 | few | TRBV5-1 | TRBD1 | CASSLEGADQPQHF | TGCGCCAGCAGTTTGGAGGGGGCCGATCAGCCCCAGCATTTT
13 | TRBJ1-1 | . | TRBV29-1 | . | CSVEGLRNTEAFF | TGCAGCGTTGAAGGTCTCAGGAACACTGAAGCTTTCTTT
13 | TRBJ2-5 | many | TRBV19 | . | CASSSGGEETQYF | TGTGCCAGCAGCTCGGGGGGCGAGGAGACCCAGTACTTC
15 | TRBJ1-2 | few | TRBV4-2 | . | CASSPLLEGTRGYTF | TGTGCCAGCAGCCCCCTCCTCGAGGGGACTCGTGGCTACACCTTC
11 | TRBJ2-7 | many | TRBV28 | . | CASQGSYEQYF | TGTGCCAGCCAGGGGTCCTACGAGCAGTACTTC
15 | TRBJ2-7 | . | TRBV10-2 | . | CASSDWGGPSYEQYF | TGCGCCAGCAGTGACTGGGGCGGACCGAGCTACGAGCAGTACTTC
15 | TRBJ2-4 | . | TRBV7-2 | . | CASSLVGGVKNIQYF | TGTGCCAGCAGCTTAGTGGGGGGAGTGAAAAACATTCAGTACTTC
13 | TRBJ1-6 | few | TRBV30 | . | CASAPLPNSPLHF | TGTGCCTCGGCACCTTTACCCAATTCACCCCTCCACTTT
13 | TRBJ2-3 | . | TRBV30 | TRBD2 | CAWSVLARNTQYF | TGTGCCTGGAGTGTACTAGCGCGGAATACGCAGTATTTT
13 | TRBJ2-5 | many | TRBV20-1 | . | CSARGGVQETQYF | TGCAGTGCTAGAGGCGGTGTGCAAGAGACCCAGTACTTC
12 | TRBJ1-1 | . | TRBV29-1 | TRBD1 | CSANRGQGEAFF | TGCAGCGCGAACAGGGGGCAGGGTGAAGCTTTCTTT
13 | TRBJ2-7 | few | TRBV7-9 | . | CASRKSGSYEQYF | TGTGCCAGCAGAAAATCGGGCTCCTACGAGCAGTACTTC
17 | TRBJ2-5 | . | TRBV29-1 | TRBD2 | CSVGVAREGPSGETQYF | TGCAGCGTTGGAGTAGCAAGGGAGGGCCCCTCCGGGGAGACCCAGTACTTC
15 | TRBJ2-5 | few | TRBV7-3 | . | CASSPRPGGWETQYF | TGTGCCAGCAGCCCCCGTCCGGGGGGCTGGGAGACCCAGTACTTC
15 | TRBJ1-1 | . | TRBV20-1 | . | CSAGGGFSQSAEAFF | TGCAGTGCCGGGGGTGGATTCTCCCAAAGCGCTGAAGCTTTCTTT
15 | TRBJ2-1 | many | TRBV12-3/TRBV12-4 | TRBD2 | CASSLAGGAYNEQFF | TGTGCCAGCAGCTTAGCGGGAGGGGCCTACAATGAGCAGTTCTTC
16 | TRBJ2-6 | few | TRBV27 | TRBD2 | CASSSRGGAGANVLTF | TGTGCCAGCAGTTCCCGGGGGGGCGCTGGGGCCAACGTCCTGACTTTC
14 | TRBJ2-3 | . | TRBV20-1 | . | CSASSGLSGDTQYF | TGCAGTGCTAGTTCTGGCCTATCGGGGGATACGCAGTATTTT
15 | TRBJ2-7 | many | TRBV7-2 | . | CASSVSTSSSYEQYF | TGTGCCAGCAGCGTCTCAACGTCGAGCTCCTACGAGCAGTACTTC
15 | TRBJ2-5 | many | TRBV15 | . | CATSPRWGAQETQYF | TGTGCCACCAGCCCTCGGTGGGGGGCCCAAGAGACCCAGTACTTC
16 | TRBJ2-7 | many | TRBV27 | TRBD2 | CASSSLAGGFSYEQYF | TGTGCCAGCAGTTCACTAGCGGGAGGGTTCTCCTACGAGCAGTACTTC
16 | TRBJ2-7 | . | TRBV6-2/TRBV6-3 | . | CASSRSGVRVSYEQYF | TGTGCCAGCAGTCGATCAGGGGTTCGAGTCTCCTACGAGCAGTACTTC
18 | TRBJ1-4 | . | TRBV7-9 | TRBD1 | CASSSGTGAFSTNEKLFF | TGTGCCAGCAGCTCTGGGACAGGGGCTTTTTCAACTAATGAAAAACTGTTTTTT
15 | TRBJ2-7 | many | TRBV6-5 | . | CASSYSTKPYYEQYF | TGTGCCAGCAGTTACTCGACAAAACCCTACTACGAGCAGTACTTC